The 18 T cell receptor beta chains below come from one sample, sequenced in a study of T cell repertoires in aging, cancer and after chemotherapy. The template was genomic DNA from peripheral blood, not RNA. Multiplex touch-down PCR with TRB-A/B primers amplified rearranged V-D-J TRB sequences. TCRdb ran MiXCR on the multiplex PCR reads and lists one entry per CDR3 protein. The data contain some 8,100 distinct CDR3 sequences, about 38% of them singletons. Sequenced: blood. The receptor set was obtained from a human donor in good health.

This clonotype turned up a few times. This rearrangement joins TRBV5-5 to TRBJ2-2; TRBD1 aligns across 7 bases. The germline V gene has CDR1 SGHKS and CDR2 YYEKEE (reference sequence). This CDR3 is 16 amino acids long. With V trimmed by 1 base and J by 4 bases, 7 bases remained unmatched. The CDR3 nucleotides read TGTGCCAGCAGCTTGTTCGGACAGGCGGGCACCGGGGAGCTGTTTTTT. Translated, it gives CASSLFGQAGTGELFF. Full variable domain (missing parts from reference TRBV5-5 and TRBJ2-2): DAGVTQSPTHLIKTRGQQVTLRCSPISGHKSVSWYQQVLGQGPQFIFQYYEKEERGRGNFPDRFSARQFPNYSSELNVNALLLGDSALYLCASSLFGQAGTGELFFGEGSRLTVL.

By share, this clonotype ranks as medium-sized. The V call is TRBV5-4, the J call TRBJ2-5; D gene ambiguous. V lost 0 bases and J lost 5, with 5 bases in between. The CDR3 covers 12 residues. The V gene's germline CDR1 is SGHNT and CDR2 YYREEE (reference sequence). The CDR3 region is CASSLAGETQYF. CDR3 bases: TGTGCCAGCAGCTTGGCCGGGGAGACCCAGTACTTC.

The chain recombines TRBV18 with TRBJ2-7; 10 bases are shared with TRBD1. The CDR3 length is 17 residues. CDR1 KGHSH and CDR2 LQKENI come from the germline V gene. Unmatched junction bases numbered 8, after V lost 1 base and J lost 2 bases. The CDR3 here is CASSPQLAGQGAYEQYF. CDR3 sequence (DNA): TGTGCCAGCTCACCACAGTTAGCAGGACAGGGGGCCTACGAGCAGTACTTC. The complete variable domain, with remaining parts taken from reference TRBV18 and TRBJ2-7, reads NAGVMQNPRHLVRRRGQEARLRCSPMKGHSHVYWYRQLPEEGLKFMVYLQKENIIDESGMPKERFSAEFPKEGPSILRIQQVVRGDSAAYFCASSPQLAGQGAYEQYFGPGTRLTVT.

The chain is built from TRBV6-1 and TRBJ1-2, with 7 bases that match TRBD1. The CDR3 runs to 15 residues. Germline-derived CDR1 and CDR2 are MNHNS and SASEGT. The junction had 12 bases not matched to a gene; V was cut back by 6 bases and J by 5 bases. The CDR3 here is CASSHRSGTDYGYTF. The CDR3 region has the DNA TGTGCCAGCAGCCACAGATCAGGGACAGATTATGGCTACACCTTC.

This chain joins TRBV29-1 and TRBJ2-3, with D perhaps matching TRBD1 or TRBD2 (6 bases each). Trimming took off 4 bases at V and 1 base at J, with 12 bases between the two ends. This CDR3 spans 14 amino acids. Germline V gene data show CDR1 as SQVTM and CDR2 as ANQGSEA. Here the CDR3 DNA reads TGCAGCGTTGGCCCGGGGGCAGGCACAGATACGCAGTATTTT. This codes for CSVGPGAGTDTQYF.

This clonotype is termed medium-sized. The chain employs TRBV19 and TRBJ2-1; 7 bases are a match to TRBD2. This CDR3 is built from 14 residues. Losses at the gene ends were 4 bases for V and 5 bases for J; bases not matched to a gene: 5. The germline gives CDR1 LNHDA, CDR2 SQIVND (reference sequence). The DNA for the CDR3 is TGTGCCAGTAGTAGCGGGAGAACCGACAATGAGCAGTTCTTC. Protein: CASSSGRTDNEQFF.

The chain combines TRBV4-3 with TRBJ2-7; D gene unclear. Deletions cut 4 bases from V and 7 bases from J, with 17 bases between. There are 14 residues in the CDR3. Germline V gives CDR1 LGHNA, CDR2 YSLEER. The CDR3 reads CASSPQGSFGEQYF. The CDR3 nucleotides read TGCGCCAGCAGCCCCCAAGGGTCTTTCGGAGAGCAGTACTTC.

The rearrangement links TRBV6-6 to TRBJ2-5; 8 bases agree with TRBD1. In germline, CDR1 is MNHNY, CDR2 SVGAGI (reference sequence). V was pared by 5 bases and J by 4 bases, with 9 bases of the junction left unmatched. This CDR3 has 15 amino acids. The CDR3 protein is CASSPSTGEIETQYF. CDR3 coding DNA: TGTGCCAGCAGTCCCTCGACAGGGGAGATAGAGACCCAGTACTTC.

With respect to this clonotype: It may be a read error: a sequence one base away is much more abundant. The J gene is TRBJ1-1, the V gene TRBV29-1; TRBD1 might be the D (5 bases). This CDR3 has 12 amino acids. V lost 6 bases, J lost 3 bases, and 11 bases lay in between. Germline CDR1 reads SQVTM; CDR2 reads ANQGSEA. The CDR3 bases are TGCAGCGTCGGGTCGGGGGACACTGAAGCTTTCTTT. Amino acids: CSVGSGDTEAFF.

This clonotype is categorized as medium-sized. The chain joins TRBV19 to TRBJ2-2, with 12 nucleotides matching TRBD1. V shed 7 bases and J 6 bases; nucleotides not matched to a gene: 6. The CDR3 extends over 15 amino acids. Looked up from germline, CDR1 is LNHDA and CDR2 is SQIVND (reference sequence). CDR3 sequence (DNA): TGTGCCAGTAACCGGGACAGGGGGCGCCCCGGGGAGCTGTTTTTT. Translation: CASNRDRGRPGELFF.

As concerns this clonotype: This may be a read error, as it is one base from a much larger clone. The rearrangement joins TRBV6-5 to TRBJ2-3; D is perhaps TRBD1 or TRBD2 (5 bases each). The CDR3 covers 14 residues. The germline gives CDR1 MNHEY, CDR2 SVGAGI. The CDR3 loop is CVSSGTLSTDTQYF. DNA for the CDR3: TGTGTCAGCAGTGGGACCCTTAGCACAGATACGCAGTATTTT.

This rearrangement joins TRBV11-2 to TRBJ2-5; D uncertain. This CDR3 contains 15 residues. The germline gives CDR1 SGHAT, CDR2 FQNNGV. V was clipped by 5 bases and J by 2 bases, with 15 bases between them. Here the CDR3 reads CASSHGRMLQETQYF. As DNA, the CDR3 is TGTGCCAGCAGCCACGGACGGATGTTACAAGAGACCCAGTACTTC.

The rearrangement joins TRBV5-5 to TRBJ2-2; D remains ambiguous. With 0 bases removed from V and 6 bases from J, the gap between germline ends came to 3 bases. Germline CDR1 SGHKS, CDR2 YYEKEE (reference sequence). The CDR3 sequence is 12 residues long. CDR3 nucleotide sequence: TGTGCCAGCAGCTTGGGCCCCGGGGAGCTGTTTTTT. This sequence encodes CASSLGPGELFF.

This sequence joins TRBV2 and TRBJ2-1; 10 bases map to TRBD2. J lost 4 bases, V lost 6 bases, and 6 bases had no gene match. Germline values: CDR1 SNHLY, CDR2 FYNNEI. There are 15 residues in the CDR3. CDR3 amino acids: CASRVAGGSYNEQFF. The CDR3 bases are TGTGCCAGCAGGGTAGCGGGAGGCTCTTACAATGAGCAGTTCTTC. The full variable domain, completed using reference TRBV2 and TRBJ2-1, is EPEVTQTPSHQVTQMGQEVILRCVPISNHLYFYWYRQILGQKVEFLVSFYNNEISEKSEIFDDQFSVERPDGSNFTLKIRSTKLEDSAMYFCASRVAGGSYNEQFFGPGTRLTVL.

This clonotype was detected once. CDR3 region: CASSYSGANQPQHF. Written as DNA, the CDR3 is TGTGCCAGCAGTTACTCAGGGGCTAATCAGCCCCAGCATTTT. V and J are TRBV6-5 and TRBJ1-5; D may be TRBD1 (5 bases). In germline, CDR1 is MNHEY, CDR2 SVGAGI. This CDR3 region has 14 residues. V gave up 0 bases and J gave up 4 bases, with 7 bases separating them.

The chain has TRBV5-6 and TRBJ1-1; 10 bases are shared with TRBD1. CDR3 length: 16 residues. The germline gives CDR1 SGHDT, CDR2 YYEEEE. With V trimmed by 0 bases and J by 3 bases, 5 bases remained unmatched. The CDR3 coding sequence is TGTGCCAGCAGCTTGGTGGACAGGGGGAGGGACACTGAAGCTTTCTTT. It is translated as CASSLVDRGRDTEAFF.

This CDR3 reads CASSPSRRGKTGNTIYF. DNA for the CDR3: TGTGCCAGCAGCCCCTCCCGGCGTGGGAAGACCGGAAACACCATATATTTT. The rearrangement uses TRBV5-5 and TRBJ1-3; no firm D call. This CDR3 comprises 17 residues. Germline CDR1 and CDR2: SGHKS and YYEKEE (reference sequence). V was cut by 4 bases and J by 4 bases, with 21 bases left in between.

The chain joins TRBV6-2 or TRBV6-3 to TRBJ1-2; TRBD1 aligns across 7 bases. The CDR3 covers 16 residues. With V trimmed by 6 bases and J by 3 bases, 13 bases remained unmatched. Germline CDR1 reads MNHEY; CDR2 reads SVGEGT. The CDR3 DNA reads TGTGCCAGCAGCCCAACAGGGGCACGGGTATACTATGGCTACACCTTC. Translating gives CASSPTGARVYYGYTF.